Listed below are T cell receptor beta chains from one sample, sequenced in a study of beta chain features in type 1 diabetes. Data came from immunoSEQ multiplex PCR; TCRdb stores just in-frame clones and leaves some out. Among a few hundred thousand clones listed, about 10% were seen once. Specimen: central memory CD4+ T cells from blood. The source is a man aged 30 to 39 with type 1 diabetes. CDR3s include the opening cysteine and the closing phenylalanine or tryptophan. Each record gives: V gene, D gene, clone size, J gene, CDR3 protein, CDR3 DNA. A D gene is named only where the DNA matches it firmly. Some rows mark clone size as missing; the rest say once, few, many or name a class of expanded clone.

TRBV28,.,.,TRBJ1-2,CASSRDGNYGYTF,TGTGCCAGCAGTCGGGACGGGAACTATGGCTACACCTTC
TRBV10-1,.,few,TRBJ2-1,CASSDGTRYNEQFF,TGCGCCAGCAGTGATGGGACACGGTACAATGAGCAGTTCTTC
TRBV6-6,.,few,TRBJ2-3,CASRSTMTGTDTQYF,TGTGCCAGCAGATCGACAATGACGGGCACAGATACGCAGTATTTT
TRBV7-3,.,few,TRBJ1-5,CASSPDRYQPQHF,TGTGCCAGCAGCCCGGACAGATATCAGCCCCAGCATTTT
TRBV27,.,.,TRBJ2-5,CASSLLAGWETQYF,TGTGCCAGCAGTTTATTGGCGGGGTGGGAGACCCAGTACTTC
TRBV28,.,few,TRBJ1-3,CASSLDESRTGYF,TGTGCCAGCAGTTTAGATGAGTCCCGGACCGGGTATTTT
TRBV28,TRBD2,few,TRBJ2-6,CASGGGHGSSGANVLTF,TGTGCCAGCGGCGGGGGGCACGGATCCTCTGGGGCCAACGTCCTGACTTTC
TRBV19,.,few,TRBJ1-1,CASSTNEMNTEAFF,TGTGCCAGTAGCACGAACGAAATGAACACTGAAGCTTTCTTT
TRBV25-1,.,few,TRBJ2-1,CASTGRNSYNEQFF,TGTGCCAGCACCGGACGGAATTCCTACAATGAGCAGTTCTTC
TRBV18,.,.,TRBJ1-4,CASSPGQAYNEKLFF,TGTGCCAGCTCACCAGGGCAGGCGTATAATGAAAAACTGTTTTTT
TRBV28,.,many,TRBJ2-2,CASTRGYTGELFF,TGTGCCAGCACCCGGGGGTATACCGGGGAGCTGTTTTTT
TRBV7-9,.,.,TRBJ2-1,CASSQLGSTGPNEQFF,TGTGCCAGCAGCCAATTAGGGAGCACGGGCCCTAATGAGCAGTTCTTC
TRBV18,.,.,TRBJ2-7,CASSQGTLDEQYF,TGTGCCAGCTCGCAAGGGACGCTTGACGAGCAGTACTTC
TRBV27,.,few,TRBJ2-1,CASSPQPYVIYNEQFF,TGTGCCAGCAGTCCCCAACCTTACGTGATATACAATGAGCAGTTCTTC
TRBV27,.,.,TRBJ2-5,CASSGWLGETQYF,TGTGCCAGCAGTGGGTGGTTAGGGGAGACCCAGTACTTC
TRBV18,.,few,TRBJ1-2,CASSVQNNYGYTF,TGTGCCAGCTCAGTACAGAATAACTATGGCTACACCTTC
TRBV29-1,.,.,TRBJ2-3,CSVRSDSDTQYF,TGCAGCGTTCGGTCTGACTCAGATACGCAGTATTTT
TRBV6-5,.,.,TRBJ2-3,CASSRMGDPTDTQYF,TGTGCCAGCAGCCGAATGGGGGATCCCACAGATACGCAGTATTTT
TRBV4-3,TRBD2,.,TRBJ2-1,CASSQDLGGRGGNEQFF,TGCGCCAGCAGCCAAGATCTCGGCGGGAGGGGTGGCAATGAGCAGTTCTTC
TRBV15,.,.,TRBJ1-1,CATSLGHMNTEAFF,TGTGCCACCAGCCTGGGACATATGAACACTGAAGCTTTCTTT
TRBV5-1,.,few,TRBJ1-5,CASSSGQNQPQHF,TGCGCCAGCAGCTCTGGACAGAATCAGCCCCAGCATTTT
TRBV5-5,.,few,TRBJ1-2,CASTGVGGYGYTF,TGTGCCAGCACAGGGGTAGGGGGCTATGGCTACACCTTC
TRBV7-9,TRBD1,few,TRBJ2-1,CASSTGQGVGNEQFF,TGTGCCAGCAGCACCGGACAGGGGGTGGGCAATGAGCAGTTCTTC